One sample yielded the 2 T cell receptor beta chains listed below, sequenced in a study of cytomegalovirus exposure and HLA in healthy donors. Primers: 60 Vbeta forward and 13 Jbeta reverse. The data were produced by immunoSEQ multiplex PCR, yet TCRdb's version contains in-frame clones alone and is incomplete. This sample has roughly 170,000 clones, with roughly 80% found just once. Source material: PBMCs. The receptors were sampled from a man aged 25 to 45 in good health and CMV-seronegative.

CDR3 sequence reads: CAITGTGGLGTEAFF. CDR3 nucleotide sequence: TGTGCCATAACCGGGACAGGGGGCTTGGGCACTGAAGCTTTCTTT. The chain uses TRBV10-3 and TRBJ1-1; TRBD1 matches at 12 bases. This CDR3 is 15 amino acids long. The trim removed 9 bases at V and 4 bases at J, leaving 9 bases unmatched. The V gene's germline CDR1 is ENHRY and CDR2 SYGVKD.

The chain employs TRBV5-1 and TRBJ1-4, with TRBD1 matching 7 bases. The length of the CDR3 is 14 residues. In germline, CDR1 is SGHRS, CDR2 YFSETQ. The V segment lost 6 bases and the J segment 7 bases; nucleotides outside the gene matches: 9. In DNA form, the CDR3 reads TGCGCCAGCAAACAGGGGAGCTGGGGTGAAAAACTGTTTTTT. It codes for CASKQGSWGEKLFF.